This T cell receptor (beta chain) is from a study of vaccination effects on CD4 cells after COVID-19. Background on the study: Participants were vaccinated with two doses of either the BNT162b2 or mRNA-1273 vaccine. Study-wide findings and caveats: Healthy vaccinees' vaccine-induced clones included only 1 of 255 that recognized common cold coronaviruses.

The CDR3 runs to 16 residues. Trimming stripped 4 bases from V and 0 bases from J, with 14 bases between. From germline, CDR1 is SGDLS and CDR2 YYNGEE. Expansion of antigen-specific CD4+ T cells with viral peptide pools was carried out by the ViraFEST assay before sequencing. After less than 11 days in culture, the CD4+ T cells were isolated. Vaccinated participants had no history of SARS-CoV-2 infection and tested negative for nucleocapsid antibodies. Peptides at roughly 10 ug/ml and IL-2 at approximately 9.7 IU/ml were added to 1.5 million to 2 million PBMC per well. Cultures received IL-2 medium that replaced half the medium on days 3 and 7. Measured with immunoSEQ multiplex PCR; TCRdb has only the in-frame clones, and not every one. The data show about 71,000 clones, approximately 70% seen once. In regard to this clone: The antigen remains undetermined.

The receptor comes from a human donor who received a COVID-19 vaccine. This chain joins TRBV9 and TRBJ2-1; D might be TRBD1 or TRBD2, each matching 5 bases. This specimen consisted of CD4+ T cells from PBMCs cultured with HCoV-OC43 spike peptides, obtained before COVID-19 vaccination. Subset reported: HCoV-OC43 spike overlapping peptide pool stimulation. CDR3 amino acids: CASSNRDGLSYNEQFF. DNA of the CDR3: TGTGCCAGCAGCAATCGGGACGGACTCTCCTACAATGAGCAGTTCTTC.